The clone carrying this TCR beta chain has a single count. This entry belongs to a study of blood T cell repertoires in COVID-19. Study information: Acute-phase and convalescent COVID-19 samples originated in the United States, Italy and Spain. PBMCs, B-cell-depleted T cells, or T cells provided the cDNA or gDNA that made up the material.

CDR1 and CDR2 from the germline V gene are SGHAT and FQNNGV. CDR3 length equals 14 residues. V was clipped by 7 bases and J by 7 bases; unmatched bases: 8. The repertoire was sequenced with immunoSEQ multiplex PCR; TCRdb's copy has only in-frame clones and lacks some. The sample consists of 80,000 to 100,000 clones, more than 70% of them appearing once. What was sequenced was peripheral blood. This clonotype was sampled from a woman over 75 in a cohort sampled during active or convalescent COVID-19. The chain combines TRBV11-2 with TRBJ2-7, with 12 bases lining up with TRBD2. The CDR3 DNA sequence: TGTGCCAGCAAACCTAGCGGGAGGGCCTTGGAGCAGTACGTC. This gives the protein CASKPSGRALEQYV.